These 24 T cell receptor beta chains share one sample of origin, sequenced in a study of shared clonotypes between healthy human individuals. The assay was immunoSEQ multiplex PCR, and TCRdb's table has in-frame clones only and misses some. The sample lists some 2,100,000 clones, around 95% occurring once. Sequenced material: naive CD4+ T cells sorted from blood. Subset specified: CD45RA+ positively selected. The source of these receptors is a man between 18 and 35 years old in good health.

The chain is built from TRBV25-1 and TRBJ2-5; 10 bases line up with TRBD2. The CDR3 runs 18 residues. V lost 1 base, J lost 2 bases, and 10 bases stayed unmatched. Germline-derived CDR1 and CDR2 are MGHDK and SYGVNS. In nucleotides, the CDR3 is TGTGCCAGCAGTGAATCCAAAGGGACTAGCGTAAAACAAGAGACCCAGTACTTC. Translating gives CASSESKGTSVKQETQYF.

Turning to this clone: At the DNA level, this CDR3 is encoded by other sequences in the same sample as well. V is TRBV10-3 and J is TRBJ2-7, with TRBD2 matching over 8 bases. The CDR3 totals 12 residues. Germline CDR1 ENHRY, CDR2 SYGVKD. V lost 10 bases to trimming and J lost 6 bases; unmatched junction nucleotides: 8. Here the CDR3 reads CATRLALGEQYF. The DNA for the CDR3 is TGTGCCACCCGACTAGCGCTTGGCGAGCAGTACTTC.

This clone was found once. V usage is TRBV27 and J usage is TRBJ2-2, with 8 bases identical to TRBD2. Germline-derived CDR1 and CDR2 are MNHEY and SMNVEV (reference sequence). The CDR3 runs 15 residues. J gave up 4 bases and V 6 bases, and 7 bases lay outside the gene matches. The CDR3, as DNA: TGTGCCAGCAGGGACGGGAGGGCCCCCACCGGGGAGCTGTTTTTT. This codes for CASRDGRAPTGELFF.

A word on this clone: Other DNA sequences in the sample encode the same CDR3. The rearrangement links TRBV5-1 to TRBJ2-1; D gene unclear. CDR1 SGHRS and CDR2 YFSETQ come from the germline V gene. This CDR3 region has 12 residues. Trimming took 2 bases from V and 4 from J, leaving 4 bases between them. The CDR3 DNA reads as TGCGCCAGCAGCTTCGGGTACAATGAGCAGTTCTTC. It codes for CASSFGYNEQFF.

The chain has TRBV5-1 and TRBJ2-1, with 9 bases matching TRBD2. The V segment lost 4 bases and the J segment 7 bases; nucleotides outside the gene matches: 9. The CDR3 totals 15 residues. Germline V gene sequence: CDR1 SGHRS, CDR2 YFSETQ. CDR3 sequence reads: CASSITRGGINEQFF. Here the CDR3 DNA reads TGCGCCAGCAGCATCACGCGGGGGGGCATAAATGAGCAGTTCTTC.

The chain combines TRBV19 with TRBJ1-5; D gene ambiguous. Trimming removed 3 bases at V and 9 bases at J, with 15 bases between. Germline V gives CDR1 LNHDA, CDR2 SQIVND (reference sequence). The CDR3 has 14 amino acids. CDR3: CASSIAVEPGPQHF. In nucleotides, the CDR3 is TGTGCCAGTAGTATTGCTGTGGAGCCGGGGCCCCAGCATTTT.

This chain connects TRBV29-1 to TRBJ1-1, with 10 bases aligning to TRBD1. Trimming removed 8 bases from V and 5 bases from J; junction bases left unmatched: 11. The germline V gene encodes CDR1 SQVTM and CDR2 ANQGSEA. The CDR3 contains 14 residues. CDR3 loop: CSLQGGQGGTEAFF. For the CDR3, the DNA is TGCAGCCTCCAGGGCGGACAGGGGGGGACTGAAGCTTTCTTT.

The chain uses TRBV6-1 and TRBJ2-1; D is uncertain. Germline CDR1 reads MNHNS; CDR2 reads SASEGT. This CDR3 is built from 14 residues. Between the trimmed V and J ends, which lost 2 bases and 0 bases, there was a span of 5 bases. This chain's CDR3 is CASSEPNSYNEQFF. CDR3 coding DNA: TGTGCCAGCAGTGAACCTAACTCCTACAATGAGCAGTTCTTC.

This sequence joins TRBV5-4 and TRBJ2-2; 7 bases align to TRBD2. Trimming at V came to 0 bases and at J to 7 bases, leaving 6 bases not matched to a gene. Germline V lookup: CDR1 SGHNT, CDR2 YYREEE (reference sequence). This CDR3 comprises 15 residues. The CDR3 DNA is TGTGCCAGCAGCTTGGTCGGGCTAGCGGACGGGGAGCTGTTTTTT. Translating gives CASSLVGLADGELFF.

The rearrangement uses TRBV6-6 and TRBJ2-1, with 7 bases fitting TRBD1. Germline V lookup: CDR1 MNHNY, CDR2 SVGAGI (reference sequence). V gave up 4 bases and J gave up 4 bases; unmatched junction bases: 10. The CDR3 has 16 amino acids. The CDR3 reads CASSSTTGTPYNEQFF. In DNA, the CDR3 is TGTGCCAGCAGTTCAACGACAGGGACCCCTTACAATGAGCAGTTCTTC.

This chain joins TRBV5-1 and TRBJ2-7; 9 bases map to TRBD1. Per germline, CDR1 SGHRS and CDR2 YFSETQ. This CDR3 region has 15 residues. Trimming took 7 bases from V and 9 from J; bases not matched to a gene: 17. The CDR3 protein is CASGSGTGFSRGQYF. The DNA of the CDR3 is TGCGCCAGCGGGTCCGGGACAGGGTTCTCTAGGGGGCAGTACTTC. The variable domain in full, with the rest retrieved from reference TRBV5-1 and TRBJ2-7, is KAGVTQTPRYLIKTRGQQVTLSCSPISGHRSVSWYQQTPGQGLQFLFEYFSETQRNKGNFPGRFSGRQFSNSRSEMNVSTLELGDSALYLCASGSGTGFSRGQYFGPGTRLTVT.

This clone was observed a few times. This sequence joins TRBV19 and TRBJ1-6; D might be TRBD1 (6 bases). Between the trimmed V and J ends, which lost 9 bases and 7 bases, there was a span of 19 bases. Per germline, CDR1 LNHDA and CDR2 SQIVND (reference sequence). The CDR3 sequence is 15 residues long. The CDR3 is CASHRTASLNSPLHF. The CDR3 DNA reads as TGTGCCAGCCATCGGACAGCCAGCTTAAATTCACCCCTCCACTTT.

V is TRBV7-2 and J is TRBJ2-1; 7 nucleotides align to TRBD1. CDR3 size: 13 residues. V dropped 5 bases and J dropped 6; count of bases not matched to a gene: 4. Germline-derived CDR1 and CDR2 are SGHTA and FQGNSA. In DNA, the CDR3 is TGTGCCAGCAGCCGCCAGGGGGTCAATGAGCAGTTCTTC. This sequence encodes CASSRQGVNEQFF.

V usage is TRBV7-2 and J usage is TRBJ1-5; TRBD1 aligns across 7 bases. The trim removed 1 base at V and 6 bases at J, leaving 6 bases unmatched. Germline V gene data show CDR1 as SGHTA and CDR2 as FQGNSA. This CDR3 spans 15 amino acids. DNA of the CDR3: TGTGCCAGCAGCTTAGACAGGGGAGGGTCTCAGCCCCAGCATTTT. Its protein is CASSLDRGGSQPQHF.

The chain uses TRBV2 and TRBJ2-3; D not resolved. There are 13 residues in the CDR3. Germline V gives CDR1 SNHLY, CDR2 FYNNEI. Deletions cut 2 bases from V and 8 bases from J, with 11 bases between. As DNA, the CDR3 is TGTGCCAGCAGTGAAAGAGGTTCGGGTACGCAGTATTTT. Translation gives CASSERGSGTQYF.

This chain uses TRBV7-2 with TRBJ1-4; perhaps TRBD1 as D (5 bases). V lost 5 bases to trimming and J lost 3 bases, with 10 bases between them. Germline V lookup: CDR1 SGHTA, CDR2 FQGNSA. CDR3 length equals 14 residues. CDR3 protein: CASSPRGANEKLFF. The CDR3 DNA sequence: TGTGCCAGCAGCCCGCGGGGGGCTAATGAAAAACTGTTTTTT.

This chain links TRBV6-5 with TRBJ2-5, with 10 nucleotides matching TRBD1. Unmatched junction bases numbered 6, after V lost 7 bases and J lost 4 bases. The CDR3 has 14 residues. Germline V gene data show CDR1 as MNHEY and CDR2 as SVGAGI. DNA of the CDR3: TGTGCCAGCAACTCGGACAGGGGGAGAGAGACCCAGTACTTC. This codes for CASNSDRGRETQYF.

The chain recombines TRBV6-5 with TRBJ2-5; D gene ambiguous. This CDR3 has 15 amino acids. The V gene lost 6 bases and the J gene lost 5 bases, with 19 bases spanning the gap. CDR1 MNHEY and CDR2 SVGAGI come from the germline V gene. CDR3 in DNA: TGTGCCAGCAGCCTCGGTGGCAGGCAATGGGAGACCCAGTACTTC. Translation gives CASSLGGRQWETQYF.

This clone was counted a single time. The chain couples TRBV2 to TRBJ1-1; possibly TRBD1 for D (5 bases). Trimming shortened V by 6 bases and J by 5 bases, and 13 bases separated the two germline ends. The CDR3 spans 13 residues. The V gene's germline CDR1 is SNHLY and CDR2 FYNNEI. CDR3 sequence (DNA): TGTGCCAGCAGCGCACAAGGGGTGACTGAAGCTTTCTTT. As protein: CASSAQGVTEAFF.

The gene calls are TRBV27 and TRBJ1-4; D gene uncertain. The CDR3 spans 15 residues. Germline CDR1 is MNHEY and CDR2 is SMNVEV (reference sequence). V lost 6 bases and J lost 0, with 11 bases in between. The CDR3 DNA is TGTGCCAGCAGACCTCCAGCGGCAACTAATGAAAAACTGTTTTTT. This sequence encodes CASRPPAATNEKLFF.

V and J are TRBV30 and TRBJ1-2; a weak D match, TRBD1 (6 bases). Trimming removed 5 bases at V and 8 bases at J, with 15 bases between. The CDR3 has 12 residues. Germline V gene data show CDR1 as GTSNPN and CDR2 as SVGIG (reference sequence). The CDR3 DNA reads as TGTGCCTGGGGACCGGACAGAAAGGGCTACACCTTC. It specifies CAWGPDRKGYTF.

The chain uses TRBV10-1 and TRBJ1-1; the D is unclear. The CDR3 extends over 12 amino acids. Trimming removed 2 bases from V and 4 bases from J, with 5 bases in between. Looked up from germline, CDR1 is WNHNN and CDR2 is SYGVQD (reference sequence). CDR3 nucleotide sequence: TGCGCCAGCAGTGAGCGTGGCACTGAAGCTTTCTTT. As protein: CASSERGTEAFF.

The chain links TRBV19 to TRBJ1-5; D remains ambiguous. V lost 8 bases and J 4 bases, leaving 21 bases between the germline ends. CDR1 is LNHDA, CDR2 SQIVND, per germline (reference sequence). This CDR3 is built from 16 residues. The CDR3 here is CASLRLDEGRNQPQHF. DNA of the CDR3: TGTGCCAGTCTGAGACTGGACGAGGGTCGGAATCAGCCCCAGCATTTT.

V gene TRBV7-2 combines with J gene TRBJ2-4; D may be TRBD1 (6 bases). Germline assignment: CDR1 SGHTA and CDR2 FQGNSA. The CDR3 has 15 residues. V lost 6 bases and J 3 bases, leaving 15 bases between the germline ends. CDR3 sequence: CASSQPDRRKNIQYF. The CDR3 nucleotides are TGTGCCAGCAGTCAACCGGACAGACGCAAAAACATTCAGTACTTC. Full variable domain (outside the CDR3, taken from reference TRBV7-2 and TRBJ2-4): GAGVSQSPSNKVTEKGKDVELRCDPISGHTALYWYRQSLGQGLEFLIYFQGNSAPDKSGLPSDRFSAERTGGSVSTLTIQRTQQEDSAVYLCASSQPDRRKNIQYFGAGTRLSVL.